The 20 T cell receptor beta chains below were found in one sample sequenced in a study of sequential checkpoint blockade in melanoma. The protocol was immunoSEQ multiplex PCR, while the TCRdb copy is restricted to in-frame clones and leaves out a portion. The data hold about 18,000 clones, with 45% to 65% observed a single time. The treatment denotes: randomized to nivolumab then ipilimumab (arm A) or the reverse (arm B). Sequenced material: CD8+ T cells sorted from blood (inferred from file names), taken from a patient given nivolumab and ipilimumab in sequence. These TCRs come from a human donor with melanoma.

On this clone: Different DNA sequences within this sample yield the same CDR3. DNA of the CDR3: TGTGCCAGTAGTATGACCCAGGGGGTCATCTACGAGCAGTACTTC. As protein: CASSMTQGVIYEQYF. The chain links TRBV19 to TRBJ2-7, with TRBD1 identical over 7 bases. CDR1 and CDR2 from the germline V gene are LNHDA and SQIVND (reference sequence). The J segment lost 3 bases and the V segment lost 3 bases, leaving 8 bases of the junction unmatched. The CDR3 runs 15 residues.

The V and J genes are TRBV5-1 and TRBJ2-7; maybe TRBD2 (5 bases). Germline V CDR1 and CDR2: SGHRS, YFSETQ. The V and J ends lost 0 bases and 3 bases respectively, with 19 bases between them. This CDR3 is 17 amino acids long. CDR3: CASSLGEWVAHDYEQYF. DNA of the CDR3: TGCGCCAGCAGCTTGGGCGAGTGGGTAGCGCATGACTACGAGCAGTACTTC.

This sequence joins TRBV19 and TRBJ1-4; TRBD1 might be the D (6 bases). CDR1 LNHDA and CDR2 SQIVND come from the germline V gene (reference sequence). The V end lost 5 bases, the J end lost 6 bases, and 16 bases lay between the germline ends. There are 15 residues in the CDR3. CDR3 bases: TGTGCCAGTAGTGCCCGGGGGGGCGTAGATGAAAAACTGTTTTTT. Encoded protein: CASSARGGVDEKLFF.

As DNA, the CDR3 is TGTGCCAGCAGCGGGGCGACAGGGCCGTTCACAGATACGCAGTATTTT. It is translated as CASSGATGPFTDTQYF. The chain recombines TRBV9 with TRBJ2-3, with TRBD1 identical over 7 bases. The V and J ends lost 3 bases and 2 bases, in that order; junction bases with no gene match: 9. Germline V gene sequence: CDR1 SGDLS, CDR2 YYNGEE. The CDR3 extends over 16 amino acids. The full variable domain, completed using reference TRBV9 and TRBJ2-3, is DSGVTQTPKHLITATGQRVTLRCSPRSGDLSVYWYQQSLDQGLQFLIQYYNGEERAKGNILERFSAQQFPDLHSELNLSSLELGDSALYFCASSGATGPFTDTQYFGPGTRLTVL.

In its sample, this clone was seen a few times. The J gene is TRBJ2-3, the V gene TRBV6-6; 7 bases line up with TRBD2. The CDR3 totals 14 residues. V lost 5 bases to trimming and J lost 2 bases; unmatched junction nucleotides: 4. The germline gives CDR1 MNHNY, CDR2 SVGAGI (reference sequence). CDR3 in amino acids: CASSDSGNTDTQYF. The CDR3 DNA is TGTGCCAGCAGTGACAGCGGGAACACAGATACGCAGTATTTT.

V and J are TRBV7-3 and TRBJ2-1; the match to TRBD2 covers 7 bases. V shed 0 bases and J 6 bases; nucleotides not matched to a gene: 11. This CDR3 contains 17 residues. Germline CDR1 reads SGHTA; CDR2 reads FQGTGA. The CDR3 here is CASSLTLGGGVRNEQFF. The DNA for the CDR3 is TGTGCCAGCAGCTTAACGTTAGGCGGGGGTGTACGCAATGAGCAGTTCTTC.

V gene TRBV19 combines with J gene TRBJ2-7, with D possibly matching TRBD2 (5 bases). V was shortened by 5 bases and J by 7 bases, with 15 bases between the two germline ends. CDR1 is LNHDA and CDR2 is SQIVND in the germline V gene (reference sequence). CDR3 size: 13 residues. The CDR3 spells CASSFLQTGEQYF. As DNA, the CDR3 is TGTGCCAGTAGTTTTCTCCAAACGGGGGAGCAGTACTTC.

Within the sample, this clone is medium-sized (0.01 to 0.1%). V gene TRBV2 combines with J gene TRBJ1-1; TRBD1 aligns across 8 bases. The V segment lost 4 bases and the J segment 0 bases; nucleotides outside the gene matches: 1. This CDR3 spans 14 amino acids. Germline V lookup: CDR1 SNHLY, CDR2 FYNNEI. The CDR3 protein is CASSGTGMNTEAFF. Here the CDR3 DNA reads TGTGCCAGCAGTGGGACAGGGATGAACACTGAAGCTTTCTTT.

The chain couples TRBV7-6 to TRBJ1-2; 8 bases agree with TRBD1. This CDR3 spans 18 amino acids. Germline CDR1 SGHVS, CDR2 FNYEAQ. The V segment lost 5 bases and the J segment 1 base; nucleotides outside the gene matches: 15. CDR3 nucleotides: TGTGCCAGCAGCCCAGCCCTAGTTGACAGGGGCTTTAACTATGGCTACACCTTC. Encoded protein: CASSPALVDRGFNYGYTF.

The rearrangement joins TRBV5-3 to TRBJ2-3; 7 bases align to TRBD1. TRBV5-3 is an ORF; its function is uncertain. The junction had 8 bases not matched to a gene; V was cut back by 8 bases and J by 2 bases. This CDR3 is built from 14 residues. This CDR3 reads CASLQGKVTDTQYF. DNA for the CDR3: TGTGCCAGCCTACAGGGGAAGGTCACAGATACGCAGTATTTT.

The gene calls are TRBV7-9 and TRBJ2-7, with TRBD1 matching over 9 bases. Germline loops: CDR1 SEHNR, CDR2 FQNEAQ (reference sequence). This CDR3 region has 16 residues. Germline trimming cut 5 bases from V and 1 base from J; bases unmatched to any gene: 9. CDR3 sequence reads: CASSPQGGTGSYEQYF. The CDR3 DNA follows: TGTGCCAGCAGCCCCCAAGGCGGGACAGGGTCCTACGAGCAGTACTTC.

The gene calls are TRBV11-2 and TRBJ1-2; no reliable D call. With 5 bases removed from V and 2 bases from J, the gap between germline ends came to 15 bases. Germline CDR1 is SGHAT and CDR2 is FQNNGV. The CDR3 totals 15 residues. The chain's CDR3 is CASSVSGLRNYGYTF. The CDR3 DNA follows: TGTGCCAGCAGCGTATCAGGCCTGAGAAACTATGGCTACACCTTC. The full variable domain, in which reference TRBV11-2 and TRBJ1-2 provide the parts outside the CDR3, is EAGVAQSPRYKIIEKRQSVAFWCNPISGHATLYWYQQILGQGPKLLIQFQNNGVVDDSQLPKDRFSAERLKGVDSTLKIQPAKLEDSAVYLCASSVSGLRNYGYTFGSGTRLTVV.

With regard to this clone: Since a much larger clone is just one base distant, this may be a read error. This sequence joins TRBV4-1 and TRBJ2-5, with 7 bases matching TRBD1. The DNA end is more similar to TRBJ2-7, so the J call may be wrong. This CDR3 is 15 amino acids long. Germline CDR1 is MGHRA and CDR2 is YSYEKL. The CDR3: CASSQTSGQYYEQYF. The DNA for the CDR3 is TGCGCCAGCAGCCAAACTTCGGGACAGTACTACGAGCAGTACTTC.

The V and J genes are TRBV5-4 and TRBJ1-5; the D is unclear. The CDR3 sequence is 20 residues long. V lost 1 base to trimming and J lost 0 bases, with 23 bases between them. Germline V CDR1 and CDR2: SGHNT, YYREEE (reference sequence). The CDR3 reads CASSLWIMGDPQISNQPQHF. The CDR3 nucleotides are TGTGCCAGCAGCTTGTGGATAATGGGAGACCCCCAGATTAGCAATCAGCCCCAGCATTTT.

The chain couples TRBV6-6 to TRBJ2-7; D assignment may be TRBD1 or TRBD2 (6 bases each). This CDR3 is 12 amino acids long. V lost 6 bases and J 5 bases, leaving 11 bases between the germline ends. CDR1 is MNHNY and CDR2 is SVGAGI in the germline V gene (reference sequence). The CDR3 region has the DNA TGTGCCAGCAGCTACAGGGAGGACGAGCAGTACTTC. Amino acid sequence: CASSYREDEQYF.

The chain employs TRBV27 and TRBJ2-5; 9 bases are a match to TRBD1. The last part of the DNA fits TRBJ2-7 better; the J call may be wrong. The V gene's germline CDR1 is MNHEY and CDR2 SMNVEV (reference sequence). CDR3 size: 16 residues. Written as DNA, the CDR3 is TGTGCCAGCAGTTTATCGTCGTGGACAGGGGTCAGCGAGCAGTACTTC. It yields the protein CASSLSSWTGVSEQYF.

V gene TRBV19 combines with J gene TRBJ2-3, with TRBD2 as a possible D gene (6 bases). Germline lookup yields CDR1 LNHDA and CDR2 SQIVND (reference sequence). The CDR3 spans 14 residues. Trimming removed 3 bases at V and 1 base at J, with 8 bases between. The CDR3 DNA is TGTGCCAGTAGTATTGGAGGGGGCACAGATACGCAGTATTTT. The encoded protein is CASSIGGGTDTQYF.

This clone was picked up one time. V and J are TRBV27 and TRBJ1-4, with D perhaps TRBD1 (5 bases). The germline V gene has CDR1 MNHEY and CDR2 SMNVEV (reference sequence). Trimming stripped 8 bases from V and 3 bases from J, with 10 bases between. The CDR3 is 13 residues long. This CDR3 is CASGGAANEKLFF. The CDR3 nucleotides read TGTGCCAGCGGCGGGGCGGCTAATGAAAAACTGTTTTTT.

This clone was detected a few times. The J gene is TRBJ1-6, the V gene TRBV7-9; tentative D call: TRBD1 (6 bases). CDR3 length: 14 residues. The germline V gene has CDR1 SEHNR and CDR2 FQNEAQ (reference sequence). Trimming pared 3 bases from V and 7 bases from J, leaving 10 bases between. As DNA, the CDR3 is TGTGCCAGCAGCTTGTTAACAGGGAATTCACCCCTCCACTTT. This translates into CASSLLTGNSPLHF.

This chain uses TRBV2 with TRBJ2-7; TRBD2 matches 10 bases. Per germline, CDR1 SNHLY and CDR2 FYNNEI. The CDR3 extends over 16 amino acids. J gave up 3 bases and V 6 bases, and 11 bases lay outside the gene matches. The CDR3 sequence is CASSHTLSGGDYEQYF. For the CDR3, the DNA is TGTGCCAGCAGCCACACCCTCAGCGGGGGGGACTACGAGCAGTACTTC. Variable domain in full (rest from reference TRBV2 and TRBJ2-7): EPEVTQTPSHQVTQMGQEVILRCVPISNHLYFYWYRQILGQKVEFLVSFYNNEISEKSEIFDDQFSVERPDGSNFTLKIRSTKLEDSAMYFCASSHTLSGGDYEQYFGPGTRLTVT.